The 17 T cell receptor beta chains presented below share a single source sample, sequenced in a study of cytomegalovirus exposure and HLA in healthy donors. Some clones are missing from TCRdb's copy, which holds only in-frame ones; the method was immunoSEQ multiplex PCR. The sample lists 97,000 or so clones; approximately 94% were seen once. Sequences were obtained from PBMCs. The source of these receptors is a woman under 30 in good health and CMV-seronegative.

A single count supports this clone. The V and J genes are TRBV30 and TRBJ2-5, with D perhaps matching TRBD2 (5 bases). V was clipped by 5 bases and J by 1 base, with 11 bases between them. The CDR3 runs 13 residues. Germline-derived CDR1 and CDR2 are GTSNPN and SVGIG (reference sequence). The CDR3 reads CAWFGSGQETQYF. CDR3 bases: TGTGCCTGGTTTGGGAGTGGCCAAGAGACCCAGTACTTC.

The chain combines TRBV20-1 with TRBJ1-1; D is undetermined. The CDR3 is 11 residues long. CDR1 and CDR2 (germline): DFQATT, SNEGSKA (reference sequence). The V gene lost 5 bases and the J gene lost 4 bases, with 8 bases spanning the gap. The CDR3 bases are TGCAGTGCTCGTCCGGGCACTGAAGCTTTCTTT. Residues: CSARPGTEAFF.

The genes are TRBV9 and TRBJ2-7, with 9 bases lining up with TRBD2. This CDR3 has 14 amino acids. The junction had 1 base not matched to a gene; V was cut back by 1 base and J by 2 bases. Germline-derived CDR1 and CDR2 are SGDLS and YYNGEE. The CDR3 nucleotides are TGTGCCAGCAGCGTAACTAGCGGGCCCTACGAGCAGTACTTC. Its protein product is CASSVTSGPYEQYF.

The chain couples TRBV6-5 to TRBJ2-1; D might be TRBD2 (5 bases). Germline V CDR1 and CDR2: MNHEY, SVGAGI. V lost 0 bases, J lost 5 bases, and 11 bases lay in between. The CDR3 runs 15 residues. In nucleotides, the CDR3 is TGTGCCAGCAGTTACTCGATTAGCGCGGACAATGAGCAGTTCTTC. Translation: CASSYSISADNEQFF.

The chain joins TRBV28 to TRBJ2-7, with TRBD1 as a possible D gene (5 bases). Trimming pared 5 bases from V and 6 bases from J, leaving 11 bases between. The germline V gene has CDR1 MDHEN and CDR2 SYDVKM. CDR3 length equals 12 residues. CDR3 coding DNA: TGTGCCAGCAGTCTGACAGTGCGCGAGCAGTACTTC. As protein: CASSLTVREQYF.

V and J are TRBV4-3 and TRBJ2-1; a weak D match, TRBD2 (6 bases). The CDR3 spans 13 residues. V lost 2 bases to trimming and J lost 14 bases, with 16 bases between them. The V gene's germline CDR1 is LGHNA and CDR2 YSLEER. In DNA, the CDR3 is TGCGCCAGCAGCCAACAGGACGGGAGTTCGGAGTTCTTC. Translation: CASSQQDGSSEFF.

V is TRBV4-1 and J is TRBJ1-1, with D perhaps matching TRBD1 (6 bases). The CDR3 sequence is 17 residues long. Looked up from germline, CDR1 is MGHRA and CDR2 is YSYEKL. Trimming pared 0 bases from V and 3 bases from J, leaving 17 bases between. The CDR3 protein is CASSQELGGGLDTEAFF. CDR3 DNA sequence: TGCGCCAGCAGCCAAGAGCTGGGGGGGGGCCTGGACACTGAAGCTTTCTTT.

The chain couples TRBV19 to TRBJ1-2; D is undetermined. The CDR3 contains 13 residues. Trimming pared 3 bases from V and 7 bases from J, leaving 12 bases between. The germline V gene encodes CDR1 LNHDA and CDR2 SQIVND (reference sequence). The CDR3 bases are TGTGCCAGTAGTATGGAGGTGAAGGGTGGCTACACCTTC. Translating gives CASSMEVKGGYTF. Filled out from reference TRBV19 and TRBJ1-2, the complete variable domain reads DGGITQSPKYLFRKEGQNVTLSCEQNLNHDAMYWYRQDPGQGLRLIYYSQIVNDFQKGDIAEGYSVSREKKESFPLTVTSAQKNPTAFYLCASSMEVKGGYTFGSGTRLTVV.

The chain has TRBV4-3 and TRBJ1-4; D remains ambiguous. The CDR3 has 14 residues. V lost 0 bases, J lost 5 bases, and 7 bases lay in between. Germline CDR1 is LGHNA and CDR2 is YSLEER. CDR3 residues: CASSQENRNEKLFF. The CDR3 nucleotides are TGCGCCAGCAGCCAAGAGAACAGAAATGAAAAACTGTTTTTT.

V usage is TRBV5-1 and J usage is TRBJ1-1; 7 nucleotides line up with TRBD1. Germline CDR1 reads SGHRS; CDR2 reads YFSETQ. The CDR3 contains 15 residues. V was clipped by 2 bases and J by 8 bases; unmatched bases: 12. CDR3: CASSFNRDRRYEAFF. The CDR3 DNA reads TGCGCCAGCAGCTTTAACCGGGACAGACGATACGAAGCTTTCTTT.

V gene TRBV27 combines with J gene TRBJ2-7; TRBD1 aligns across 8 bases. The CDR3 sequence is 18 residues long. Germline CDR1 and CDR2: MNHEY and SMNVEV (reference sequence). V dropped 5 bases and J dropped 4; count of bases not matched to a gene: 19. The CDR3 protein is CASSPIQGAKIQGYEQYF. For the CDR3, the DNA is TGTGCCAGCAGTCCCATTCAGGGGGCGAAGATCCAGGGGTACGAGCAGTACTTC.

The chain uses TRBV23-1 and TRBJ1-1, with TRBD1 identical over 7 bases. TRBV23-1 is identified as an open reading frame with a role that is uncertain. The J segment lost 3 bases and the V segment lost 3 bases, leaving 4 bases of the junction unmatched. The CDR3 spans 14 residues. The CDR3 is CASSQGQQYTEAFF. The CDR3 bases are TGCGCCAGCAGTCAGGGACAGCAGTACACTGAAGCTTTCTTT.

The rearrangement links TRBV7-6 to TRBJ2-5, with D maybe TRBD2 (5 bases). The V gene lost 3 bases and the J gene lost 7 bases, with 9 bases spanning the gap. CDR1 is SGHVS and CDR2 is FNYEAQ in the germline V gene. This CDR3 comprises 12 residues. CDR3 nucleotides: TGTGCCAGCAGCTTTAATGCGGGGACCCAGTACTTC. Amino acids: CASSFNAGTQYF.

This rearrangement joins TRBV29-1 to TRBJ2-5, with a possible D match to TRBD1 (5 bases). CDR3 size: 14 residues. Deletions cut 1 base from V and 5 bases from J, with 14 bases between. Germline loops: CDR1 SQVTM, CDR2 ANQGSEA. The chain's CDR3 is CSVEGLDRRETQYF. The DNA for the CDR3 is TGCAGCGTTGAAGGTCTAGACAGAAGGGAGACCCAGTACTTC.

The V call is TRBV27, the J call TRBJ1-1, with a tentative D call TRBD1 (5 bases). Trimming pared 6 bases from V and 1 base from J, leaving 12 bases between. CDR1 and CDR2 (germline): MNHEY, SMNVEV (reference sequence). The length of the CDR3 is 14 residues. The CDR3 here is CASRVGGKNTEAFF. The CDR3 DNA sequence: TGTGCCAGCAGGGTCGGGGGGAAGAACACTGAAGCTTTCTTT.

V is TRBV5-4 and J is TRBJ2-7; 7 nucleotides agree with TRBD2. In germline, CDR1 is SGHNT, CDR2 YYREEE (reference sequence). This CDR3 has 14 residues. V trimming: 0 bases; J trimming: 6 bases; junction bases outside the gene matches: 6. CDR3 loop: CASSLAGGGREQYF. The CDR3 DNA reads TGTGCCAGCAGCTTGGCTGGCGGGGGACGCGAGCAGTACTTC.

To note about this clone: Additional DNA sequences in this sample encode the identical CDR3. The rearrangement uses TRBV2 and TRBJ2-2; tentatively, D is TRBD1 (6 bases). The germline V and J ends were trimmed by 11 bases and 5 bases, with 18 bases remaining between them. This CDR3 contains 14 residues. Per germline, CDR1 SNHLY and CDR2 FYNNEI. The CDR3 DNA is TGTGCCGGGGGCGGGCAGGGTGGAACCGGGGAGCTGTTTTTT. Amino acid sequence: CAGGGQGGTGELFF.